The T cell receptor beta chain under discussion was sequenced for a study of cytotoxic CD8 clonotypes in ibrutinib-treated CLL. A 1 in 200,000 to 1 in 1 million T cell depth was the sequencing target. Method: immunoSEQ multiplex PCR; TCRdb's copy keeps in-frame clones and lacks some. The repertoire holds 50,000 to 70,000 clones, with nearly 55% as singletons. Points from the study as a whole: Shared public clonotypes were rare, and on treatment they either got smaller or stayed the same. Circulating CD8+ T-cell counts were tracked by baseline clonality, which exceeded that of age-matched healthy donors. Rising at ibrutinib response, clonality subsequently fell back toward baseline at progression.

For this clone: Its specificity is unknown.

The sample in question was PBMCs, obtained at disease progression, from a patient treated with ibrutinib. The TCR sequence derives from a human donor with chronic lymphocytic leukemia.

The CDR3 bases are TGTGCCAGCAGTTACCCCCCTATATATGGACGGAGGCTACACGAGCAGTACTTC. Residues: CASSYPPIYGRRLHEQYF. This rearrangement joins TRBV28 to TRBJ2-7; the D gene is possibly TRBD2 (5 bases). CDR1 and CDR2 from the germline V gene are MDHEN and SYDVKM. The V end was cut by 4 bases, the J end by 5 bases, with 27 bases between. The CDR3 consists of 18 residues.